This is a list of T cell receptor beta chains from one sample in a study of sequential checkpoint blockade in melanoma. The assay was immunoSEQ multiplex PCR, and TCRdb's table has in-frame clones only and misses some. Among 10,000 to 15,000 clones listed, about 61% were seen once. Sequencing used CD8+ T cells sorted from blood (inferred from file names), obtained from a patient given nivolumab and ipilimumab in sequence. The receptors stem from a human donor with melanoma. CDR3s include the opening cysteine and the closing phenylalanine or tryptophan. D genes are given only for firm matches. Where a row states a size, it is once, few, many or the class of an expanded clone; other rows omit it.

abundance: -; d_gene: TRBD1; v_gene: TRBV10-2; j_gene: TRBJ2-1; CDR3nt: TGCGCCAGCAAGGCCGGGACAGGGTTTGGCAATGAGCAGTTCTTC; CDR3aa: CASKAGTGFGNEQFF
abundance: -; d_gene: -; v_gene: TRBV5-1; j_gene: TRBJ2-4; CDR3nt: TGCGCCAGCAGCTTGGCGGGTGGAAACATTCAGTACTTC; CDR3aa: CASSLAGGNIQYF
abundance: once; d_gene: TRBD2; v_gene: TRBV7-8; j_gene: TRBJ2-7; CDR3nt: TGTGCCAGCAGCACTTTTGGCGGGGGGTACGAGCAGTACTTC; CDR3aa: CASSTFGGGYEQYF
abundance: -; d_gene: -; v_gene: TRBV27; j_gene: TRBJ1-1; CDR3nt: TGTGCCAGCAGTTTTCTGGGGTTTACGGGGGGGACTGAAGCTTTCTTT; CDR3aa: CASSFLGFTGGTEAFF
abundance: -; d_gene: TRBD2; v_gene: TRBV10-1; j_gene: TRBJ2-7; CDR3nt: TGCGCCAGCAGTTCAGCCGGGACTAGCGAGAACGAGCAGTACTTC; CDR3aa: CASSSAGTSENEQYF
abundance: few; d_gene: TRBD1; v_gene: TRBV7-2; j_gene: TRBJ1-2; CDR3nt: TGTGCCAGCAGCTTAATTCCAGTATCAGGGACAGGGGACTATGGCTACACCTTC; CDR3aa: CASSLIPVSGTGDYGYTF
abundance: -; d_gene: -; v_gene: TRBV11-3; j_gene: TRBJ2-5; CDR3nt: TGTGCCAGCAGCTTACGGGCGCACAGGAAGCAGTACTTC; CDR3aa: CASSLRAHRKQYF
abundance: few; d_gene: -; v_gene: TRBV18; j_gene: TRBJ1-4; CDR3nt: TGTGCCAGCTCACTTGGCCCACCAACAACTAATGAAAAACTGTTTTTT; CDR3aa: CASSLGPPTTNEKLFF
abundance: -; d_gene: TRBD1; v_gene: TRBV4-1; j_gene: TRBJ2-7; CDR3nt: TGCGCCAGCAGCCAAGAGGGACAGACCTACGAGCAGTACTTC; CDR3aa: CASSQEGQTYEQYF
abundance: -; d_gene: TRBD2; v_gene: TRBV4-1; j_gene: TRBJ2-1; CDR3nt: TGCGCCAGCAGCCATAGGACTAGCGGGAGTGGGGCGTATGAGCAGTTCTTC; CDR3aa: CASSHRTSGSGAYEQFF
abundance: -; d_gene: TRBD1; v_gene: TRBV11-3; j_gene: TRBJ1-1; CDR3nt: TGTGCCAGTGTTCCCCTGGGACAGGGACTGAACACTGAAGCTTTCTTT; CDR3aa: CASVPLGQGLNTEAFF
abundance: -; d_gene: -; v_gene: TRBV28; j_gene: TRBJ1-2; CDR3nt: TGTGCCAGCAGTGAGAGTTCGGGGGTCGGGTATGGCTACACCTTC; CDR3aa: CASSESSGVGYGYTF
abundance: -; d_gene: -; v_gene: TRBV6-1; j_gene: TRBJ2-1; CDR3nt: TGTGCCAGCCGGGGGGCTACCTCCCACTATGAGCAGTTCTTC; CDR3aa: CASRGATSHYEQFF
abundance: medium-sized; d_gene: -; v_gene: TRBV7-8; j_gene: TRBJ1-6; CDR3nt: TGTGCCAGCAGCTTAGGAGGCCTCTCCTATAATTCACCCCTCCACTTT; CDR3aa: CASSLGGLSYNSPLHF
abundance: -; d_gene: TRBD1; v_gene: TRBV29-1; j_gene: TRBJ2-3; CDR3nt: TGCAGCGTCGGGACAGGGCCGAGCACAGATACGCAGTATTTT; CDR3aa: CSVGTGPSTDTQYF
abundance: -; d_gene: -; v_gene: TRBV10-1; j_gene: TRBJ2-7; CDR3nt: TGCGCCAGCAGTGAGGCAGGGTCCTCCTACGAGCAGTACTTC; CDR3aa: CASSEAGSSYEQYF
abundance: few; d_gene: -; v_gene: TRBV6-1; j_gene: TRBJ2-7; CDR3nt: TGTGCCAGCAGTTGGCGGACAAGCGAGCAGTACTTC; CDR3aa: CASSWRTSEQYF
abundance: -; d_gene: -; v_gene: TRBV9; j_gene: TRBJ2-1; CDR3nt: TGTGCCAGCAGCGCATCCCCCAATGAGCAGTTCTTC; CDR3aa: CASSASPNEQFF
abundance: few; d_gene: -; v_gene: TRBV6-1; j_gene: TRBJ2-1; CDR3nt: TGTGCCAGCAGAGTAACTAGCCCCCACGAGCAGTTCTTC; CDR3aa: CASRVTSPHEQFF
abundance: -; d_gene: -; v_gene: TRBV7-9; j_gene: TRBJ2-1; CDR3nt: TGTGCCAGCAGCTTAGCGATTTCGCGATACAATGAGCAGTTCTTC; CDR3aa: CASSLAISRYNEQFF
abundance: few; d_gene: -; v_gene: TRBV7-9; j_gene: TRBJ1-2; CDR3nt: TGTGCCAGCAGCTTAGATTTGTCGAACTATGGCTACACCTTC; CDR3aa: CASSLDLSNYGYTF
abundance: -; d_gene: -; v_gene: TRBV9; j_gene: TRBJ1-1; CDR3nt: TGTGCCAGCAGCCCGGGGGGATGGACTGAAGCTTTCTTT; CDR3aa: CASSPGGWTEAFF
abundance: -; d_gene: TRBD2; v_gene: TRBV28; j_gene: TRBJ2-7; CDR3nt: TGTGCCAGCAGTTTTTATGCCGGACTAGCGGACTCCTACGAGCAGTACTTC; CDR3aa: CASSFYAGLADSYEQYF
abundance: -; d_gene: -; v_gene: TRBV28; j_gene: TRBJ1-1; CDR3nt: TGTGCCAGCAGTTTCCCCCGAAGGGGAGGGACTGAAGCTTTCTTT; CDR3aa: CASSFPRRGGTEAFF
abundance: few; d_gene: TRBD1; v_gene: TRBV7-9; j_gene: TRBJ1-2; CDR3nt: TGTGCCAGCAGCCCCCCCCAGGGGGTCGCTAACTATGGCTACACCTTC; CDR3aa: CASSPPQGVANYGYTF
abundance: few; d_gene: -; v_gene: TRBV7-8; j_gene: TRBJ2-7; CDR3nt: TGTGCCAGCAGCTCCGGAACGGGCTCCTACGAGCAGTACTTC; CDR3aa: CASSSGTGSYEQYF
abundance: few; d_gene: TRBD1; v_gene: TRBV6-6; j_gene: TRBJ1-5; CDR3nt: TGTGCCAGCACCCCTAACGGACAGGGACCCAATCAGCCCCAGCATTTT; CDR3aa: CASTPNGQGPNQPQHF
abundance: -; d_gene: TRBD1; v_gene: TRBV7-9; j_gene: TRBJ1-4; CDR3nt: TGTGCCAGCAGCCACGTCCCGGGACAGGGAACAACTAATGAAAAACTGTTTTTT; CDR3aa: CASSHVPGQGTTNEKLFF
abundance: once; d_gene: -; v_gene: TRBV7-3; j_gene: TRBJ2-1; CDR3nt: TGTGCCAGCAGCTTGGGGCCGAGCTCCTACAATGAGCAGTTCTTC; CDR3aa: CASSLGPSSYNEQFF
abundance: once; d_gene: -; v_gene: TRBV19; j_gene: TRBJ2-2; CDR3nt: TGTGCCAGTAGTATGGGACGGAGGGTGGGGACCGGGGAGCTGTTTTTT; CDR3aa: CASSMGRRVGTGELFF
abundance: few; d_gene: TRBD1; v_gene: TRBV19; j_gene: TRBJ1-4; CDR3nt: TGTGCCAGTAGTTCATTCCCGGGACAGTCTGAAAAACTGTTTTTT; CDR3aa: CASSSFPGQSEKLFF